These T cell receptor beta chains were read from a single sample in a study of CD8 T cells in Susac syndrome. TCRdb reprocessed the immunoSEQ multiplex PCR reads via MiXCR and lists one record per CDR3 protein. The repertoire holds approximately 150,000 distinct CDR3 sequences, with over 85% as singletons. Sequenced input: CD4+ T cells from PBMCs. These receptors originate from a human donor in good health. Each CDR3 is given with its conserved first and last residue. Each record gives: CDR3 DNA, CDR3 protein, clone size, V gene, J gene, D gene. A D gene is named only where the DNA matches it firmly. Part of the rows lack a size; the others show once, few, many or a class for expanded clones.

TGTGCCAGCAGTTTATGGCTGGGCTCCAATTCACCCCTCCACTTT	CASSLWLGSNSPLHF	NA	TRBV27	TRBJ1-6	NA
TGTGCCAGCAGCACTGGGACAGGGGTCTACAATGAGCAGTTCTTC	CASSTGTGVYNEQFF	NA	TRBV9	TRBJ2-1	TRBD1
TGTGCCAGTAGTATCCGACAGGGTCAGCCCCAGCATTTT	CASSIRQGQPQHF	NA	TRBV19	TRBJ1-5	TRBD1
TGTGCCAGCCCCCAGGACAGGCGACTCAATCAGCCCCAGCATTTT	CASPQDRRLNQPQHF	NA	TRBV6-2/TRBV6-3	TRBJ1-5	TRBD1
TGTGCCAGCAGCCAAGGCGCGGGGCCCGGAGGCTACACCTTC	CASSQGAGPGGYTF	NA	TRBV3-1	TRBJ1-2	NA
TGCGCCAGCAGCTTGGACTACAGTTCACCCCTCCACTTT	CASSLDYSSPLHF	NA	TRBV5-1	TRBJ1-6	NA
TGCAGTGCTAGAGCGACAGGGTTCGGGTTTGGCTATGGCTACACCTTC	CSARATGFGFGYGYTF	NA	TRBV20-1	TRBJ1-2	TRBD1
TGTGCCAGTCACCGGGACAAGAACACTGAAGCTTTCTTT	CASHRDKNTEAFF	NA	TRBV2	TRBJ1-1	NA
TGCGCCGGCAGCCAAGCGACAGGGGGGGGCCCCCAGCATTTT	CAGSQATGGGPQHF	once	TRBV4-1	TRBJ1-5	TRBD1
TGTGCCAGCAGCTTAGATTTTTGGGAGCAGTACTTC	CASSLDFWEQYF	NA	TRBV7-9	TRBJ2-7	NA
TGTGCCAGTAGATTAGGTTACCTCCACACTGAAGCTTTCTTT	CASRLGYLHTEAFF	once	TRBV19	TRBJ1-1	NA
TGTGCCAGCAGCCCAGTGGGGCAAGAGACCCAGTACTTC	CASSPVGQETQYF	once	TRBV12-3/TRBV12-4	TRBJ2-5	NA
TGTGCCAGCAGATCCCGGGGGGGGGCGAACACTGAAGCTTTCTTT	CASRSRGGANTEAFF	NA	TRBV28	TRBJ1-1	NA
TGTGCCAGCAGTTTAGAGGCGGGGGGGCCCAAAAACATTCAGTACTTC	CASSLEAGGPKNIQYF	NA	TRBV12-3/TRBV12-4	TRBJ2-4	TRBD2
TGTGCCAGCAGGGCAGACGCGGGGGCAGGGACCCAGTACTTC	CASRADAGAGTQYF	NA	TRBV14	TRBJ2-5	NA
TGTGCCAGCAGCTTAGGCCACAGGGGAACCTACGAGCAGTACTTC	CASSLGHRGTYEQYF	NA	TRBV13	TRBJ2-7	TRBD1
TGCAGTGCCCCCCTTTTGAACACTGAAGCTTTCTTT	CSAPLLNTEAFF	NA	TRBV20-1	TRBJ1-1	NA
TGCGCCAGCAGCGCCTCTGCTAGCGGGGGCTACAATGAGCAGTTCTTC	CASSASASGGYNEQFF	NA	TRBV5-1	TRBJ2-1	TRBD2
TGTGCCAGCAGACTGGACAGGGGGTATAATTCACCCCTCCACTTT	CASRLDRGYNSPLHF	NA	TRBV2	TRBJ1-6	TRBD1
TGTGCCAGCAGCGATTCGACAAGGTCCTATAATTCACCCCTCCACTTT	CASSDSTRSYNSPLHF	NA	TRBV7-2	TRBJ1-6	NA
TGTGCCAGCACCGGACAGGGAAGGGGGTATGGCTACACCTTC	CASTGQGRGYGYTF	NA	TRBV6-1	TRBJ1-2	TRBD1
TGTGCCAGCAGCCCCACAGTCCCCAACAATGAGCAGTTCTTC	CASSPTVPNNEQFF	NA	TRBV5-6	TRBJ2-1	NA
TGTGCCAGCAGCGTCCAAGTAAAGACAGGGTTGGAGCAGTACTTC	CASSVQVKTGLEQYF	once	TRBV7-9	TRBJ2-7	TRBD1
TGCGCCAGCAGCTTGGATCCAGACACTGAAGCTTTCTTT	CASSLDPDTEAFF	NA	TRBV5-1	TRBJ1-1	NA
TGCAGTGCTAGAAAGTCCGGGTCTGGGGCCAACGTCCTGACTTTC	CSARKSGSGANVLTF	NA	TRBV20-1	TRBJ2-6	NA
TGTGCCAGCTCACCGAACAGGGGTGCCGACGAGACCCAGTACTTC	CASSPNRGADETQYF	NA	TRBV18	TRBJ2-5	TRBD1
TGTGCCAGCAGCCCAACCGGAAGGGCCGAGCAGTACTTC	CASSPTGRAEQYF	NA	TRBV3-1	TRBJ2-7	NA
TGTGCCAGCTTGAGGTTACCTAATCAGCCCCAGCATTTT	CASLRLPNQPQHF	NA	TRBV2	TRBJ1-5	NA
TGTGCCCGCTCCCCCAAACCAGGGGATTCTACTATGGTTCAGTACTTC	CARSPKPGDSTMVQYF	NA	TRBV30	TRBJ2-7	NA
TGTGCCAGCACCCGGACAGGGGGAACCTACGAGCAGTACTTC	CASTRTGGTYEQYF	NA	TRBV12-3/TRBV12-4	TRBJ2-7	TRBD1
TGTGCCAGCAGCGCGAGAGTGGACACTGAAGCTTTCTTT	CASSARVDTEAFF	NA	TRBV9	TRBJ1-1	NA
TGTGCCAGCAGTTTCGCCCCCGGACAGGACAATGAAAAACTGTTTTTT	CASSFAPGQDNEKLFF	NA	TRBV11-2	TRBJ1-4	TRBD1
TGTGCCAGCAGCTTGGACAATCAGCCCCAGCATTTT	CASSLDNQPQHF	NA	TRBV7-2	TRBJ1-5	NA
TGTGCCAGCAGCTTAATGGCTAGCGGGGTCACAGATACGCAGTATTTT	CASSLMASGVTDTQYF	NA	TRBV7-8	TRBJ2-3	TRBD2
TGTGCCAGCAGTCGACCACAGGGTTCCTATGGCTACACCTTC	CASSRPQGSYGYTF	NA	TRBV28	TRBJ1-2	NA
TGTGCCAGCAGTTATTCCAGGACCATGAACACTGAAGCTTTCTTT	CASSYSRTMNTEAFF	once	TRBV6-5	TRBJ1-1	NA
TGTGCCACCAATCCAGGGCTAAGGAATTCACCCCTCCACTTT	CATNPGLRNSPLHF	NA	TRBV2	TRBJ1-6	NA
TGTGCCAGCAGCAGACAGGAGACGGGCAATCAGCCCCAGCATTTT	CASSRQETGNQPQHF	NA	TRBV7-9	TRBJ1-5	NA
TGTGCCAGCAGCGACACTAGCGGGGTGTCCAATGAGCAGTTCTTC	CASSDTSGVSNEQFF	once	TRBV7-3	TRBJ2-1	TRBD2
TGCGCCAGCAGTCAATCGCGGACATCCCCAAACGAGCAGTACTTC	CASSQSRTSPNEQYF	NA	TRBV23-1	TRBJ2-7	NA
TGCAGTGCGCCGACAGGGTGGAACACTGAAGCTTTCTTT	CSAPTGWNTEAFF	NA	TRBV20-1	TRBJ1-1	TRBD1
TGCAGCGTTGAAGAAGGTAGCACTGAAGCTTTCTTT	CSVEEGSTEAFF	few	TRBV29-1	TRBJ1-1	NA